The rows below give T cell receptor beta chains drawn from one sample of a study of shared clonotypes between healthy human individuals. Assay: immunoSEQ multiplex PCR; the TCRdb copy retains only in-frame clones and omits some. The sample yields 1 million to 1.3 million clones, about 84% seen once. The sequencing sample was made of memory CD4+ T cells from PBMCs. The receptors were gathered from a man aged 18 to 30 in good health. Some clones in this sample may be carry-over from other donors' samples. Both conserved end residues are part of each CDR3.

V gene	CDR3 protein
TRBV25-1	CASSEGREGAFF
TRBV6-6	CASSYGGRGSYEQYF
TRBV5-1	CASSSGTSRYNEQFF
TRBV18	CASSQGTGGLNQPQHF
TRBV10-1	CASSEDTGELFF
TRBV28	CASSPSAGDQPQHF
TRBV5-4	CASSPAGSSFTDTQYF
TRBV5-8	CASSLSRLTEAFF
TRBV10-3	CAISEIAGGVTDTQYF
TRBV2	CASSLDGNYGYTF
TRBV19	CASSMVLGLAGGLNTGELFF
TRBV6-6	CASGEYPPYEQYF
TRBV7-2	CASSSAKNWFLSPQKDYNEQFF
TRBV25-1	CASSESGDTEAFF
TRBV2	CASSGWWELEFNEQFF
TRBV18	CASSDRDRGEKLFF
TRBV5-4	CASSSGRDQETQYF
TRBV27	CASSTRQGGEETQYF
TRBV5-8	CASSLSLGGGGQPQHF
TRBV5-1	CASSLAATDTQYF
TRBV27	CASSSPWRDTMRQFF
TRBV28	CASSFGRGNQPQHF
TRBV28	CASIPNSGSSYEQYF
TRBV30	CAWSILAGALYNEQFF
TRBV18	CASSPGTEQYF
TRBV7-9	CASSLSVDGKETQYF
TRBV2	CATSLEGGYTF
TRBV5-6	CASSSGRLAAEQYF
TRBV7-9	CASSLAQTTKTF
TRBV7-9	CASSRTSGETQYF
TRBV4-2	CASSQAVGDQETQYF
TRBV5-8	CASSFLSRDTEAFF
TRBV5-1	CASSPRTGGGYEQYF
TRBV4-3	CASSQTANQPQHF
TRBV10-3	CAISVPQGALDEQYF
TRBV5-1	CASSLSGTGANEQFF
TRBV2	CASSIGQGSFSGNTIYF
TRBV11-2	CASSLGLPHEQFF
TRBV19	CASRGLSTGLGNTIYF
TRBV12-1	CASSARYTGADDQPQHF
TRBV11-2	CASSSGLAGTDTQYF
TRBV9	CASSVDGTAAYEQYF
TRBV6-6	CASRPGQGNTGELFF
TRBV5-4	CASRSASEPRETQYF
TRBV5-1	CASSFGGTQQETQYF
TRBV4-3	CASSQDSNTDTQYF
TRBV9	CASSASRGPSSGNTIYF
TRBV2	CASIGQYNTEAFF
TRBV5-1	CASSKDRGGTGELFF
TRBV5-4	CASSFGTASGRETQYF
TRBV2	CASRAGTSGSFPRGETQYF